This TCR beta chain was obtained from a study of shared clonotypes between healthy human individuals. Findings and caveats of the study: Around 5% of naive CD4 clonotypes were common to four donors.

Measured with immunoSEQ multiplex PCR; TCRdb has only the in-frame clones, and not every one. The data hold roughly 2,000,000 clones, with just over 90% observed a single time. The germline V gene encodes CDR1 SGHAT and CDR2 FQNNGV. CDR3 length: 15 amino acids. The V and J ends lost 6 bases and 3 bases respectively, with 15 bases between them. On this clone itself: Its cognate antigen is unknown.

Naive CD8 cells, CD45RO-negative and positively selected for CCR7, excluded terminally differentiated effector memory CD45RA+ cells. The chain uses TRBV11-2 and TRBJ2-1; D remains ambiguous. The sample was naive CD8+ T cells from PBMCs. The sequence derives from a man aged 18 to 30 in good health. Some clones in this sample may be carry-over from other donors' samples. The CDR3 nucleotides read TGTGCCAGCAGTGACTCCCATTTCAACTACAATGAGCAGTTCTTC. The encoded protein is CASSDSHFNYNEQFF.